The present TCR beta chain was sequenced within a study of T cell responses to AZD1222 COVID-19 vaccine. Whole-study results and caveats: Females made up more of the donors, who were largely white British, and clonal diversity may have come out too low.

TCRdb's copy holds only in-frame clones and misses some; the assay was immunoSEQ multiplex PCR. The sample carries fewer than 150,000 clones, roughly 91% recorded once. This clone was counted only a few times. Its specificity is not known. Distinct nucleotide sequences in the sample also encode this CDR3. The CDR3 consists of 15 residues. Between the trimmed V and J ends, which lost 5 bases and 3 bases, there was a span of 14 bases. Germline V gene data show CDR1 as MNHEY and CDR2 as SMNVEV (reference sequence). The sample in question was peripheral blood, obtained 28 days after the second AZD1222 dose. This sequence joins TRBV27 and TRBJ2-1, with D perhaps TRBD2 (6 bases). The source of this sequence is an adult who received the AZD1222 COVID-19 vaccine. The CDR3 DNA reads TGTGCCAGCAGTCTGCGGCCCGGGGGCTACAATGAGCAGTTCTTC. It encodes CASSLRPGGYNEQFF.